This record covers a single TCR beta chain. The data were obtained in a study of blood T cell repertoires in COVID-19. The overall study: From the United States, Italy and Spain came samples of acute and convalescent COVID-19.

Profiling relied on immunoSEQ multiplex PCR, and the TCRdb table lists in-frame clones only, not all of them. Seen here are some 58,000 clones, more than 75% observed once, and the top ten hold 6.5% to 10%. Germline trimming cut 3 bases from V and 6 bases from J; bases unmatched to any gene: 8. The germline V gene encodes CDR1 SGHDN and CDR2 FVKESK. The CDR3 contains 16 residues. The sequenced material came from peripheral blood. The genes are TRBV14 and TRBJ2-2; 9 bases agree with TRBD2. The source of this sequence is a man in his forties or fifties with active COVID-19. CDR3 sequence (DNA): TGTGCCAGCAGCCAGAGGGCGGGAGGGCCGTCCGGGGAGCTGTTTTTT. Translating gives CASSQRAGGPSGELFF.